Below, one T cell receptor beta chain is given with its context. This entry belongs to a study of T cells in Graves' hyperthyroidism and ophthalmopathy. The CDR3 sequence is 13 residues long. V lost 6 bases, J lost 2 bases, and 11 bases lay in between. CDR1 is LGHNT and CDR2 is FRNRAP in the germline V gene. From RNA transcripts, TCR beta CDR3 regions were amplified. Primed by the HTBI set, a first-round RT-PCR was run on the TCR CDR3. MiXCR was run by TCRdb on the multiplex PCR reads, yielding one entry per CDR3 protein. Of around 600,000 distinct CDR3 sequences listed, approximately 14% are singletons.

What was sequenced was blood. The V gene is TRBV12-5, the J gene TRBJ2-7; tentative D call: TRBD2 (5 bases). The TCR originated in a woman between 18 and 29 years old with Graves' ophthalmopathy. CDR3 loop: CASGLAPAYEQYF. CDR3 DNA: TGTGCTAGTGGCTTAGCGCCAGCCTACGAGCAGTACTTC.